The rows below give T cell receptor beta chains drawn from one sample of a study of CD8 T cells in Susac syndrome. TCRdb recomputed calls from the immunoSEQ multiplex PCR reads with MiXCR, one row per CDR3 protein. This sample yields about 140,000 distinct CDR3 sequences, of which roughly 94% are seen a single time; 0.14% belongs to the top ten. The sample taken for sequencing was CD4+ T cells from PBMCs. These receptors were obtained from a human donor with Susac syndrome. CDR3s include the opening cysteine and the closing phenylalanine or tryptophan. A D gene is named only where the DNA matches it firmly. Clone size, where shown, is once, few, many, or a class for clones that have expanded.

NA	TRBV7-9	NA	TRBJ1-5	TGTGCCATCACCAGGTGGAGCCCGGGGGGCAATCAGCCCCAGCATTTT	CAITRWSPGGNQPQHF
NA	TRBV12-3/TRBV12-4	NA	TRBJ1-1	TGTGCCAGCAGTAACTTCGTCGCTGAAGCTTTCTTT	CASSNFVAEAFF
NA	TRBV4-1	TRBD1	TRBJ2-7	TGCGCCAGCAGCACGGACAGGAACAAAGGCTACGAGCAGTACTTC	CASSTDRNKGYEQYF
NA	TRBV2	NA	TRBJ2-2	TGTGCCACCCACTTGGATAAGAACACCGGGGAGCTGTTTTTT	CATHLDKNTGELFF
NA	TRBV23-1	TRBD1	TRBJ1-5	TGCGCCAGCAGTCAATCGTTGGCAGGGGGGACGCACCAGCCCCAGCATTTT	CASSQSLAGGTHQPQHF
NA	TRBV9	NA	TRBJ2-5	TGTGCCAGCAGCGTGGGACCCCAAGAGACCCAGTACTTC	CASSVGPQETQYF
once	TRBV28	NA	TRBJ1-1	TGTGCCACCCGGTCGGGGCCCACGGAAGCTTTCTTT	CATRSGPTEAFF
NA	TRBV11-1	NA	TRBJ2-5	TGTGCCAGCAGCCCACGACCTTCACTAGTACCCCAAGAGACCCAGTACTTC	CASSPRPSLVPQETQYF
NA	TRBV11-1	NA	TRBJ1-5	TGTGCCAGCAGCTTAGGGCTCGGGCAGCCCCAGCATTTT	CASSLGLGQPQHF
NA	TRBV6-5	TRBD1	TRBJ2-5	TGTGCCAGCAGCCGACAGGGGGTTGTCCAAGAGACCCAGTACTTC	CASSRQGVVQETQYF
NA	TRBV20-1	NA	TRBJ2-5	TGCAGTGCTTTCCCCTTGGTGGGAGAGACCCAGTACTTC	CSAFPLVGETQYF
NA	TRBV28	NA	TRBJ1-2	TGTGCCAGCAGTTTGAAATATGGCTACACCTTC	CASSLKYGYTF
NA	TRBV6-1	TRBD2	TRBJ2-2	TGTGCCAGCAGACCCGGGACTAGCGGGGGACATCATCCCGGGGAGCTGTTTTTT	CASRPGTSGGHHPGELFF
NA	TRBV3-1	NA	TRBJ2-7	TGTGCCAGCAGCCAGGGATTCGGCTCCTACGAGCAGTACTTC	CASSQGFGSYEQYF
NA	TRBV7-9	NA	TRBJ2-7	TGTGCCAGCAGCCCCCCCGGGATACAGATCAACGAGCAGTACTTC	CASSPPGIQINEQYF
once	TRBV7-7	NA	TRBJ2-5	TGTGCTAGCAGCTCTTTGGGGTTGGAGACCCAGTACTTC	CASSSLGLETQYF
NA	TRBV28	NA	TRBJ1-5	TGTGCCAGCAGTTTAATCAAGCAGGGACGGCGGCCCCAGCATTTT	CASSLIKQGRRPQHF
NA	TRBV5-1	NA	TRBJ2-5	TGCGCCAGCAGGTATTCAGGGACGACCGGAGAGACCCAGTACTTC	CASRYSGTTGETQYF
NA	TRBV18	NA	TRBJ2-3	TGTGCCAGCTCACCCTGGGACGGAACAGATACGCAGTATTTT	CASSPWDGTDTQYF
NA	TRBV4-1	NA	TRBJ2-3	TGCGCCAGCAGCCATTCCGCGGGGTTTAGCACAGATACGCAGTATTTT	CASSHSAGFSTDTQYF
NA	TRBV19	NA	TRBJ2-7	TGTGCCAGTAGTATAGAAGCAGGGTTCGGCTACGAGCAGTACTTC	CASSIEAGFGYEQYF
once	TRBV7-9	NA	TRBJ1-6	TGTGCCAGCAGCCCTGACAGAGCAAATTCACCCCTCCACTTT	CASSPDRANSPLHF
NA	TRBV30	NA	TRBJ2-1	TGTGCCTGGAACGGCTACAATGAGCAGTTCTTC	CAWNGYNEQFF
NA	TRBV11-2	TRBD2	TRBJ2-4	TGTGCCAGCAGCTCAAAAGCCGGACTAGCGGGAAGTATAGCCAAAAACATTCAGTACTTC	CASSSKAGLAGSIAKNIQYF
NA	TRBV21-1	NA	TRBJ2-7	TGTGCCAGCAGCCCCTGGACAGGAGCCTACGAGCAGTACTTC	CASSPWTGAYEQYF
NA	TRBV6-1	NA	TRBJ1-2	TGTGCCAGCAGTGAGACCCCAAACTATGGCTACACCTTC	CASSETPNYGYTF
NA	TRBV20-1	NA	TRBJ2-1	TGCAGTGCTTCCCTTATATACGGAGAGCAGTTCTTC	CSASLIYGEQFF
NA	TRBV12-3/TRBV12-4	NA	TRBJ2-3	TGTGCCAGCATGCATAGCACAGATACGCAGTATTTT	CASMHSTDTQYF
NA	TRBV7-9	NA	TRBJ1-1	TGTGCCAGCAGCTTAGAAGGGGTCGTCACTGAAGCTTTCTTT	CASSLEGVVTEAFF
NA	TRBV6-6	NA	TRBJ1-1	TGTGCCAGCGGAGGACGGGGCACTGAAGCTTTCTTT	CASGGRGTEAFF
NA	TRBV20-1	TRBD2	TRBJ2-5	TGCAGTGCCCCCCGTAGCGGGAGGGCCGGGCAAGAGACCCAGTACTTC	CSAPRSGRAGQETQYF
NA	TRBV29-1	NA	TRBJ2-5	TGCAGCGTTGGGTCACTCCCCGCCGACGAGACCCAGTACTTC	CSVGSLPADETQYF
NA	TRBV5-1	NA	TRBJ2-7	TGCGCCAGCAGCTTGTCGTGGCAGGAGCAGTACTTC	CASSLSWQEQYF
NA	TRBV20-1	TRBD1	TRBJ1-2	TGCAGTGCCAAAGACAGGGGATCGCCCCCTAACTATGGCTACACCTTC	CSAKDRGSPPNYGYTF
NA	TRBV21-1	NA	TRBJ1-1	TGTACCGACAGAAACACTGAAGCTTTCTTT	CTDRNTEAFF
NA	TRBV13	NA	TRBJ2-5	TGTGCCAGCAGCTTAGTGCCAGCGGGCATAAAAGAGACCCAGTACTTC	CASSLVPAGIKETQYF
NA	TRBV29-1	NA	TRBJ1-1	TGCAGCGTGGACCCTTGGGGGCTCGCTGAAGCTTTCTTT	CSVDPWGLAEAFF
NA	TRBV27	TRBD1	TRBJ1-1	TGTGCCAGCAGTCCCGGACAGGGCCGCACTGAAGCTTTCTTT	CASSPGQGRTEAFF
NA	TRBV6-5	NA	TRBJ1-3	TGTGCCAGCAGTGGACCTGGAAACACCATATATTTT	CASSGPGNTIYF
NA	TRBV7-9	NA	TRBJ1-4	TGTGCCAGCAGCTTAAATGGTAATGAAAAACTGTTTTTT	CASSLNGNEKLFF
NA	TRBV28	NA	TRBJ2-7	TGTGCCAGCACCCTTCCGCAGGAGCGAGGCGAGCAGTACTTC	CASTLPQERGEQYF
NA	TRBV19	NA	TRBJ2-3	TGTGCCAGTAGTCCGGGGCAACCCACAGATACGCAGTATTTT	CASSPGQPTDTQYF